This T cell receptor beta chain was sequenced during a study of yellow fever vaccine responses in identical twins. TCRdb reprocessed the RT-PCR reads with MiXCR, giving one entry per CDR3 protein. The table lists approximately 9,700 distinct CDR3 sequences, 70% to 90% of them singletons. Findings and caveats of the study: Twins' vaccine T cell response reportedly gave the appearance of partial convergence and partial personalization.

Between the trimmed V and J ends, which lost 6 bases and 6 bases, there was a span of 11 bases. This CDR3 spans 12 amino acids. With regard to this clonotype: Its target is unknown.

The sequenced sample was T cells from blood (PBMCs), unsorted or a sorted subset (not recorded which), obtained before or after yellow fever vaccination (not recorded which). The sequence came from a woman aged 18-30 years who received the yellow fever vaccine. This chain joins TRBV12-3 or TRBV12-4 and TRBJ1-1; TRBD1 is a possible D gene (5 bases). Here the CDR3 reads CASRNAGSEAFF. The CDR3 DNA is TGTGCCAGCAGGAACGCAGGGTCTGAAGCTTTCTTT.